Listed here are 14 T cell receptor beta chains from one sample, sequenced in a study of shared clonotypes between healthy human individuals. Measured with immunoSEQ multiplex PCR; TCRdb has only the in-frame clones, and not every one. The data contain a few million clones, 93% of them singletons. Sequenced material: naive CD4+ T cells from PBMCs. This sample's subset: CD45RA+ positively selected. The receptors come from a man younger than 30 in good health. Some clones in this sample may be carry-over from other donors' samples.

The rearrangement links TRBV10-2 to TRBJ2-1, with D unclear. CDR3 length: 15 residues. V was clipped by 2 bases and J by 3 bases, with 11 bases between them. Germline V gives CDR1 WSHSY, CDR2 SAAADI. The CDR3 DNA is TGCGCCAGCAGTGAGGCAGGAACGAGCTACAATGAGCAGTTCTTC. Translated, it gives CASSEAGTSYNEQFF.

The J gene is TRBJ2-5, the V gene TRBV7-2, with a tentative D call TRBD2 (6 bases). The germline V and J ends were trimmed by 3 bases and 5 bases, with 10 bases remaining between them. The CDR3 sequence is 13 residues long. Germline assignment: CDR1 SGHTA and CDR2 FQGNSA. The CDR3 nucleotides are TGTGCCAGCAGCTTGGCGGGGTGGGAGACCCAGTACTTC. This gives the protein CASSLAGWETQYF.

This rearrangement joins TRBV2 to TRBJ1-3; possible D gene TRBD1, 5 bases. Germline V gene data show CDR1 as SNHLY and CDR2 as FYNNEI. There are 15 residues in the CDR3. V was clipped by 4 bases and J by 4 bases, with 14 bases between them. CDR3 region: CASSARVSFGNTIYF. The CDR3 DNA is TGTGCCAGCAGTGCCAGGGTATCGTTCGGAAACACCATATATTTT.

Notes on this clone: Within the sample, other DNA sequences also encode this same CDR3. The CDR3 region is CASSPTTDTQYF. CDR3 in DNA: TGTGCCAGCAGTCCCACCACAGATACGCAGTATTTT. V usage is TRBV28 and J usage is TRBJ2-3; D is uncertain. The CDR3 sequence is 12 residues long. V shed 5 bases and J shed 2 bases, with 5 bases lying between them. Germline CDR1 and CDR2: MDHEN and SYDVKM. The complete variable domain, with remaining parts taken from reference TRBV28 and TRBJ2-3, reads DVKVTQSSRYLVKRTGEKVFLECVQDMDHENMFWYRQDPGLGLRLIYFSYDVKMKEKGDIPEGYSVSREKKERFSLILESASTNQTSMYLCASSPTTDTQYFGPGTRLTVL.

V usage is TRBV18 and J usage is TRBJ2-5; D call uncertain. This CDR3 is 15 amino acids long. With 3 bases removed from V and 5 bases from J, the gap between germline ends came to 16 bases. Germline assignment: CDR1 KGHSH and CDR2 LQKENI. CDR3 sequence (DNA): TGTGCCAGCTCACCTCTTTTCGATTCATCGGAGACCCAGTACTTC. Its protein product is CASSPLFDSSETQYF.

The chain is built from TRBV27 and TRBJ1-1; D perhaps matches TRBD1 (5 bases). There are 14 residues in the CDR3. V lost 3 bases and J lost 4, with 12 bases in between. Per germline, CDR1 MNHEY and CDR2 SMNVEV (reference sequence). Written as DNA, the CDR3 is TGTGCCAGCAGTTTGACCCAGGGCGGCACTGAAGCTTTCTTT. It encodes CASSLTQGGTEAFF.

This chain connects TRBV7-9 to TRBJ2-5, with D perhaps being TRBD1 or TRBD2 (5 bases each). The germline V and J ends were trimmed by 1 base and 7 bases, with 19 bases remaining between them. CDR3 length: 16 residues. Looked up from germline, CDR1 is SEHNR and CDR2 is FQNEAQ (reference sequence). In DNA, the CDR3 is TGTGCCAGCAGCTTAGGCGCCGAGGGACCGGCGGGGACCCAGTACTTC. Its translation: CASSLGAEGPAGTQYF.

The rearrangement joins TRBV5-5 to TRBJ1-1; 7 bases align to TRBD1. Germline-derived CDR1 and CDR2 are SGHKS and YYEKEE (reference sequence). The J segment lost 4 bases and the V segment lost 5 bases, leaving 5 bases of the junction unmatched. The CDR3 spans 13 residues. The CDR3 protein is CASRWGQSTEAFF. The CDR3 DNA follows: TGTGCCAGCAGATGGGGACAGAGCACTGAAGCTTTCTTT.

This clone was observed once. The chain recombines TRBV4-1 with TRBJ1-5; the D is unclear. This CDR3 region has 15 residues. CDR1 MGHRA and CDR2 YSYEKL come from the germline V gene. With 1 base removed from V and 5 bases from J, the gap between germline ends came to 12 bases. CDR3 bases: TGCGCCAGCAGCCAAGGCAACACACCATATCAGCCCCAGCATTTT. Protein sequence: CASSQGNTPYQPQHF.

The V gene is TRBV5-1, the J gene TRBJ2-1, with 7 nucleotides matching TRBD2. CDR1 and CDR2 (germline): SGHRS, YFSETQ. The CDR3 has 18 residues. The ends lost 4 bases at V and 5 bases at J; junction bases unmatched: 18. CDR3 region: CASSPASGGLVFDNEQFF. In DNA, the CDR3 is TGCGCCAGCAGCCCGGCCTCGGGAGGACTAGTTTTCGACAATGAGCAGTTCTTC.

In nucleotides, the CDR3 is TGTGCCAGCAGCTTGATCCGGTTGAACACTGAAGCTTTCTTT. Translating it yields CASSLIRLNTEAFF. This sequence joins TRBV7-2 and TRBJ1-1; D is unclear. This CDR3 region has 14 residues. The germline gives CDR1 SGHTA, CDR2 FQGNSA. Trimming took off 3 bases at V and 0 bases at J, with 8 bases between the two ends. The full variable domain, in which reference TRBV7-2 and TRBJ1-1 provide the parts outside the CDR3, is GAGVSQSPSNKVTEKGKDVELRCDPISGHTALYWYRQSLGQGLEFLIYFQGNSAPDKSGLPSDRFSAERTGGSVSTLTIQRTQQEDSAVYLCASSLIRLNTEAFFGQGTRLTVV.

This chain joins TRBV4-3 and TRBJ2-7; 10 bases map to TRBD2. V shed 4 bases, J shed 2 bases, and the junction held 5 bases outside the gene matches. Germline V gives CDR1 LGHNA, CDR2 YSLEER. CDR3 length: 15 amino acids. The CDR3 loop reads CASSPGTSVPYEQYF. The CDR3 region has the DNA TGCGCCAGCAGCCCTGGGACTAGCGTGCCCTACGAGCAGTACTTC.

The V gene is TRBV28, the J gene TRBJ2-7; D is tentatively TRBD1 or TRBD2 (6 bases each). Trimming pared 3 bases from V and 0 bases from J, leaving 12 bases between. This CDR3 spans 15 amino acids. Germline V CDR1 and CDR2: MDHEN, SYDVKM. The CDR3 DNA sequence: TGTGCCAGCAGTTTTGGGGGGCTCATCTCCTACGAGCAGTACTTC. Amino acid sequence: CASSFGGLISYEQYF.

This clone was detected only once. This chain links TRBV7-9 with TRBJ2-1; D uncertain. V was clipped by 1 base and J by 7 bases, with 5 bases between them. This CDR3 region has 12 residues. Germline V gene lookup returns CDR1 SEHNR and CDR2 FQNEAQ (reference sequence). As DNA, the CDR3 is TGTGCCAGCAGCTTAGGTTTAAATGAGCAGTTCTTC. Translation: CASSLGLNEQFF.